This T cell receptor (beta chain) was sequenced during a study of blood T cell repertoires in COVID-19. Study background: The samples span acute and convalescent COVID-19 from the United States, Italy and Spain. The cDNA or gDNA used as material had been derived from T cells, B-cell-depleted T cells, or PBMCs.

Authors' methods: Nucleated cell counts were estimated from reference gene primer amplification. The method was immunoSEQ multiplex PCR; TCRdb's version includes in-frame clones alone and lacks a portion of them. The V and J calls and clone size were taken over from that table, and D and trimming were inferred from the DNA. The repertoire has some 150,000 clones, about 90% of them found once; the top ten carry roughly 9.6%. CDR3 length: 14 amino acids. Germline CDR1 SGHDT, CDR2 YYEEEE. Trimming pared 4 bases from V and 6 bases from J, leaving 14 bases between. Sequenced material: peripheral blood. V usage is TRBV5-6 and J usage is TRBJ1-5; no clear D. This clonotype was sampled from a woman older than 75 with acute or convalescent COVID-19. CDR3 amino acids: CASSIGLHGQPQHF. The CDR3, as DNA: TGTGCCAGCAGCATAGGACTACACGGTCAGCCCCAGCATTTT.